Presented here are 4 T cell receptor beta chains from one specimen sequenced in a study of cytomegalovirus exposure and HLA in healthy donors. The assay was immunoSEQ multiplex PCR, and TCRdb's table has in-frame clones only and misses some. This repertoire shows 260,000 or so clones, roughly 90% found once; its top ten account for approximately 0.94%. Input material: PBMCs. Every receptor here comes from a woman aged 18 to 35 in good health and CMV-seronegative.

The chain carries TRBV27 and TRBJ2-6; D not certain. Between the trimmed V and J ends, which lost 3 bases and 0 bases, there was a span of 12 bases. There are 17 residues in the CDR3. Germline V gene sequence: CDR1 MNHEY, CDR2 SMNVEV (reference sequence). Written as DNA, the CDR3 is TGTGCCAGCAGTTTTAGGCCCTCTAGCTCTGGGGCCAACGTCCTGACTTTC. Translation gives CASSFRPSSSGANVLTF.

The chain links TRBV7-9 to TRBJ2-3; D perhaps matches TRBD2 (6 bases). CDR3 length: 14 residues. Trimming took 4 bases from V and 1 from J, leaving 9 bases between them. Germline V gene sequence: CDR1 SEHNR, CDR2 FQNEAQ (reference sequence). As DNA, the CDR3 is TGTGCCAGCAGCTCGGGGGAGGGCACAGATACGCAGTATTTT. As protein: CASSSGEGTDTQYF.

This sequence joins TRBV28 and TRBJ2-7; TRBD1 agrees at 10 bases. J gave up 2 bases and V 11 bases, and 6 bases lay outside the gene matches. The CDR3 consists of 13 residues. The V gene's germline CDR1 is MDHEN and CDR2 SYDVKM. CDR3 region: CAGSGTGAYEQYF. CDR3 coding DNA: TGTGCCGGGTCCGGGACAGGGGCCTACGAGCAGTACTTC.

This clone was counted once. The CDR3 nucleotides are TGTGCCAGCAGTTTACTCAGGGTTCAGCCCCAGCATTTT. Amino acid sequence: CASSLLRVQPQHF. The rearrangement links TRBV28 to TRBJ1-5; maybe TRBD1 (5 bases). The V end was cut by 2 bases, the J end by 6 bases, with 8 bases between. Germline lookup yields CDR1 MDHEN and CDR2 SYDVKM. CDR3 size: 13 residues.